The rows below give T cell receptor beta chains drawn from one sample of a study of beta chain features in type 1 diabetes. Assay used: immunoSEQ multiplex PCR; TCRdb lists only in-frame clones, some missing. Here the sample spans under 300,000 clones, roughly a tenth being singletons. Sample: naive CD4+ T cells from blood. The receptors stem from a man in his thirties or forties with type 1 diabetes. The CDR3 runs from the conserved cysteine through the conserved F or W. A D gene is named only where the DNA matches it firmly. Where a row states a size, it is once, few, many or the class of an expanded clone; other rows omit it.

D gene: .
clone size: .
J gene: TRBJ2-6
V gene: TRBV5-1
CDR3 DNA: TGCGCCAGCAGCTTGTTCTTCTCTGGGGCCAACGTCCTGACTTTC
CDR3 protein: CASSLFFSGANVLTF

D gene: TRBD1
clone size: few
J gene: TRBJ2-1
V gene: TRBV18
CDR3 DNA: TGTGCCAGCTCACCTAGGACAGGGGACTACAATGAGCAGTTCTTC
CDR3 protein: CASSPRTGDYNEQFF

D gene: .
clone size: .
J gene: TRBJ1-5
V gene: TRBV5-1
CDR3 DNA: TGCGCCAGCAGCTTGTCAGGGGAGAGCAATCAGCCCCAGCATTTT
CDR3 protein: CASSLSGESNQPQHF

D gene: .
clone size: few
J gene: TRBJ1-2
V gene: TRBV5-1
CDR3 DNA: TGCGCCAGCAGCTTGTCAGGACAAGACTATGGCTACACCTTC
CDR3 protein: CASSLSGQDYGYTF

D gene: .
clone size: few
J gene: TRBJ1-3
V gene: TRBV30
CDR3 DNA: TGTGCCTGGAGTGTAGATCGCTCGGGGGTCTCTGGAAACACCATATATTTT
CDR3 protein: CAWSVDRSGVSGNTIYF

D gene: .
clone size: .
J gene: TRBJ1-2
V gene: TRBV6-5
CDR3 DNA: TGTGCCAGCAGTTACTCCCCGGAGGCGTATGGCTACACCTTC
CDR3 protein: CASSYSPEAYGYTF

D gene: TRBD1
clone size: .
J gene: TRBJ1-2
V gene: TRBV7-3
CDR3 DNA: TGTGCCAGCAGCCCGGGGACAGGGAGCTACACCTTC
CDR3 protein: CASSPGTGSYTF

D gene: .
clone size: once
J gene: TRBJ2-1
V gene: TRBV11-2
CDR3 DNA: TGTGCCAGCAGCCCGAGGCCCTCCGGAAATGAGCAGTTCTTC
CDR3 protein: CASSPRPSGNEQFF

D gene: .
clone size: .
J gene: TRBJ1-1
V gene: TRBV18
CDR3 DNA: TGTGCCAGCTCACCCGGGCAGGGTTCAGGAGCTTTCTTT
CDR3 protein: CASSPGQGSGAFF

D gene: .
clone size: .
J gene: TRBJ2-7
V gene: TRBV7-2
CDR3 DNA: TGTGCCAGCAGCTCTACCCCCAGCGGGCAGTACTTC
CDR3 protein: CASSSTPSGQYF

D gene: .
clone size: .
J gene: TRBJ2-7
V gene: TRBV28
CDR3 DNA: TGTGCCAGCAGTACTCCTTACGAGCAGTACTTC
CDR3 protein: CASSTPYEQYF

D gene: TRBD1
clone size: .
J gene: TRBJ1-1
V gene: TRBV7-9
CDR3 DNA: TGTGCCAGCAGCTTAGCCGGACAGGGTATGACTGAAGCTTTCTTT
CDR3 protein: CASSLAGQGMTEAFF

D gene: .
clone size: few
J gene: TRBJ2-7
V gene: TRBV2
CDR3 DNA: TGTGCCAGCAGAAATAGCGGAACCTACGAGCAGTACTTC
CDR3 protein: CASRNSGTYEQYF

D gene: TRBD2
clone size: few
J gene: TRBJ2-5
V gene: TRBV5-1
CDR3 DNA: TGCGCCAGCAGCAGAGCGGCGGGGGGCCTGGAGACCCAGTACTTC
CDR3 protein: CASSRAAGGLETQYF

D gene: .
clone size: .
J gene: TRBJ2-2
V gene: TRBV25-1
CDR3 DNA: TGTGCCAGCAGTCCCCAAGGCAGGGCAGGGGCGAACACCGGGGAGCTGTTTTTT
CDR3 protein: CASSPQGRAGANTGELFF

D gene: TRBD2
clone size: few
J gene: TRBJ2-1
V gene: TRBV7-9
CDR3 DNA: TGTGCCAGCAGCTTAGTAGCGGGGGGGAACCATGAGCAGTTCTTC
CDR3 protein: CASSLVAGGNHEQFF

D gene: .
clone size: few
J gene: TRBJ1-1
V gene: TRBV5-6
CDR3 DNA: TGTGCCAGCAGCTTTTCCGGGGTTGGGAACACTGAAGCTTTCTTT
CDR3 protein: CASSFSGVGNTEAFF

D gene: .
clone size: few
J gene: TRBJ2-3
V gene: TRBV6-5
CDR3 DNA: TGTGCCAGCAGTTATCCAGGCACAGATACGCAGTATTTT
CDR3 protein: CASSYPGTDTQYF

D gene: .
clone size: .
J gene: TRBJ2-3
V gene: TRBV6-6
CDR3 DNA: TGTGCCAGCAGGGGCGCAGATACGCAGTATTTT
CDR3 protein: CASRGADTQYF

D gene: TRBD2
clone size: few
J gene: TRBJ2-7
V gene: TRBV7-2
CDR3 DNA: TGTGCCAGCAGCTTCCAGCGGGGCCCCTACGAGCAGTACTTC
CDR3 protein: CASSFQRGPYEQYF

D gene: .
clone size: .
J gene: TRBJ2-1
V gene: TRBV6-1
CDR3 DNA: TGTGCCAGCAGTGGCAGTACCGCCGCGTTCTTC
CDR3 protein: CASSGSTAAFF

D gene: .
clone size: .
J gene: TRBJ2-7
V gene: TRBV28
CDR3 DNA: TGTGCCAGCAGTTTCGTTCGGGAGCAGTACTTC
CDR3 protein: CASSFVREQYF

D gene: TRBD1
clone size: few
J gene: TRBJ1-1
V gene: TRBV5-1
CDR3 DNA: TGCGCCAGCAGCTTTCGGACAGGGCGGGTAGACACTGAAGCTTTCTTT
CDR3 protein: CASSFRTGRVDTEAFF

D gene: .
clone size: few
J gene: TRBJ1-2
V gene: TRBV2
CDR3 DNA: TGTGCCAGCAGCCCCGAGCCAGGAAGGGCGGGTCCCTATGGCTACACCTTC
CDR3 protein: CASSPEPGRAGPYGYTF

D gene: TRBD1
clone size: .
J gene: TRBJ1-1
V gene: TRBV4-1
CDR3 DNA: TGCGCCAGCAGCCAGAGAGGAGGGACAGGGAGTGCTTTCTTT
CDR3 protein: CASSQRGGTGSAFF

D gene: TRBD2
clone size: .
J gene: TRBJ2-3
V gene: TRBV4-2
CDR3 DNA: TGTGCCAGCAGCCAAGGACTAGCGACTAGCACAGATACGCAGTATTTT
CDR3 protein: CASSQGLATSTDTQYF

D gene: TRBD1
clone size: .
J gene: TRBJ1-2
V gene: TRBV6-6
CDR3 DNA: TGTGCCAGCGGCTCCGGAGGGACAGGGGTTGGCTACACCTTC
CDR3 protein: CASGSGGTGVGYTF

D gene: TRBD1
clone size: .
J gene: TRBJ2-7
V gene: TRBV7-9
CDR3 DNA: TGTGCCAGCAGCCAAGGACAGGGCACCTACGAGCAGTACTTC
CDR3 protein: CASSQGQGTYEQYF

D gene: TRBD2
clone size: .
J gene: TRBJ2-7
V gene: TRBV7-6
CDR3 DNA: TGTGCCAGCAGCTTAACTAGCGGGGGGGACTACGAGCAGTACTTC
CDR3 protein: CASSLTSGGDYEQYF

D gene: .
clone size: few
J gene: TRBJ1-2
V gene: TRBV7-9
CDR3 DNA: TGTGCCAGCAGCTTAGGACAGGAGGATGGCTACACCTTC
CDR3 protein: CASSLGQEDGYTF

D gene: TRBD1
clone size: few
J gene: TRBJ2-1
V gene: TRBV19
CDR3 DNA: TGTGCCAGTAGGGACAGGGAATCCTACAATGAGCAGTTCTTC
CDR3 protein: CASRDRESYNEQFF

D gene: .
clone size: few
J gene: TRBJ2-7
V gene: TRBV2
CDR3 DNA: TGTGCCAGCAGTGTCAACAGGGAGTACGAGCAGTACTTC
CDR3 protein: CASSVNREYEQYF

D gene: TRBD1
clone size: .
J gene: TRBJ1-6
V gene: TRBV7-9
CDR3 DNA: TGTGCCAGCAGCCCCGACAGGGGTGTTCATTCACCCCTCCACTTT
CDR3 protein: CASSPDRGVHSPLHF

D gene: .
clone size: .
J gene: TRBJ2-5
V gene: TRBV2
CDR3 DNA: TGTGCCAGCAGTGACCGACAACAGGATGGGACCCAGTACTTC
CDR3 protein: CASSDRQQDGTQYF

D gene: TRBD2
clone size: .
J gene: TRBJ2-3
V gene: TRBV28
CDR3 DNA: TGTGCCAGCAGTGGCGGGGGGCTGGCGGGCACAGATACGCAGTATTTT
CDR3 protein: CASSGGGLAGTDTQYF

D gene: .
clone size: .
J gene: TRBJ1-2
V gene: TRBV9
CDR3 DNA: TGTGCCAGCAGCGGAACGGGACACCTGAAGTATGGCTACACCTTC
CDR3 protein: CASSGTGHLKYGYTF

D gene: .
clone size: .
J gene: TRBJ1-5
V gene: TRBV2
CDR3 DNA: TGTGCCAGCAGCTCCCAACGAGGAAGCAATCAGCCCCAGCATTTT
CDR3 protein: CASSSQRGSNQPQHF

D gene: .
clone size: .
J gene: TRBJ1-4
V gene: TRBV2
CDR3 DNA: TGTGCCAGTCGACAGGAAAATGAAAAACTGTTTTTT
CDR3 protein: CASRQENEKLFF

D gene: TRBD2
clone size: few
J gene: TRBJ2-7
V gene: TRBV5-1
CDR3 DNA: TGCGCCAGCAGCCCGGGGACTAGTTCCTACGAGCAGTACTTC
CDR3 protein: CASSPGTSSYEQYF

D gene: .
clone size: few
J gene: TRBJ1-2
V gene: TRBV19
CDR3 DNA: TGTGCCAGTAGGCCCGGGACACAACTGAACTATGGCTACACCTTC
CDR3 protein: CASRPGTQLNYGYTF

D gene: TRBD1
clone size: few
J gene: TRBJ1-1
V gene: TRBV5-1
CDR3 DNA: TGCGCCAGCAGCGCCGGGACAGAGAACACTGAAGCTTTCTTT
CDR3 protein: CASSAGTENTEAFF